This TCR beta chain was sequenced in a study of T-cell reconstitution after alpha-beta-depleted transplantation in children. Findings of the study overall: Newly produced T cells mostly accounted for T-cell counts and diversity one year post-transplant. After transplant, at about two months, alpha-beta T cells were reportedly derived from several hundred expanded graft clones. Surviving thymic progenitors and recipient T cells were the source of high TCRbeta diversity at day 60 in some patients.

This CDR3 is built from 14 residues. V lost 6 bases and J 0 bases, leaving 12 bases between the germline ends. On this clonotype itself: Its antigen remains unknown.

The authors prepared the TCRbeta library with unique molecular identifiers. TCRdb analysed the PCR reads with MiXCR anew, one entry per CDR3 protein. This table holds about 980,000 distinct CDR3 sequences, 25% to 35% found once. This clonotype originated in a boy under two years old who had a stem cell transplant for SCID, so the T cells may come from the graft donor. The specimen comprised PBMCs, mostly from graft donor cells, sampled 360 days after TCRalphabeta/CD19-depleted stem cell transplant. The chain has TRBV12-3 or TRBV12-4 and TRBJ2-7; D is tentatively TRBD1 or TRBD2 (5 bases each). In nucleotides, the CDR3 is TGTGCCAGCAGGAGGGACGCCTCCTCCTACGAGCAGTACTTC. This codes for CASRRDASSYEQYF.